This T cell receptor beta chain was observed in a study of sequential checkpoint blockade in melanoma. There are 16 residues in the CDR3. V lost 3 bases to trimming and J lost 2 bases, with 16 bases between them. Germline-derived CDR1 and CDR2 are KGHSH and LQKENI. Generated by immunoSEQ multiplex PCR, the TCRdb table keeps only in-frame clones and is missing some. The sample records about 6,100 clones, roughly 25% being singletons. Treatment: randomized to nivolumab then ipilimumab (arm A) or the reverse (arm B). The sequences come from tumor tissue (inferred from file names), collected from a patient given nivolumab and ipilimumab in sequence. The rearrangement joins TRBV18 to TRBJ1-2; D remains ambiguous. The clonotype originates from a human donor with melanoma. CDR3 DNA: TGTGCCAGCTCACCCGGTGTCCAGCGCCCCAACTATGGCTACACCTTC. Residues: CASSPGVQRPNYGYTF.